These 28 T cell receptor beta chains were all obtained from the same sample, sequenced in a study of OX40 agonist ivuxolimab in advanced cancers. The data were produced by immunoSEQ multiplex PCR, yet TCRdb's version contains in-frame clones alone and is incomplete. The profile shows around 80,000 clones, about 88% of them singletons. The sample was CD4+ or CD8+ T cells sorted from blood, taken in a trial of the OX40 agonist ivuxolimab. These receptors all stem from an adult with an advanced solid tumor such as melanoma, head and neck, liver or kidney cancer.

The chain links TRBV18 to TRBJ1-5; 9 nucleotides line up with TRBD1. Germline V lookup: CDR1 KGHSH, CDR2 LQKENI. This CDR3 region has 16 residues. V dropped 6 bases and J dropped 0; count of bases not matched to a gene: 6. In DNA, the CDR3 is TGTGCCAGCTCCCCGGGACAGGGAGGTAGCAATCAGCCCCAGCATTTT. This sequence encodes CASSPGQGGSNQPQHF.

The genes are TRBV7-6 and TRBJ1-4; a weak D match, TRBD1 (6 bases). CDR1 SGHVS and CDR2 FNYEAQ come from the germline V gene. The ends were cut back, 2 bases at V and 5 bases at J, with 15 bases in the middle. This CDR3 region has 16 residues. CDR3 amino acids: CASSLQQGGLNEKLFF. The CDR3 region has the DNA TGTGCCAGCAGCTTACAACAGGGAGGGCTGAATGAAAAACTGTTTTTT.

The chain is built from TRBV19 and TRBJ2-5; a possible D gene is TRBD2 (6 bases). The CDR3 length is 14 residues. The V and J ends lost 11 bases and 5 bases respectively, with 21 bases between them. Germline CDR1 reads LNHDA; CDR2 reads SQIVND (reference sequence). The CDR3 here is CAAGAGRAGETQYF. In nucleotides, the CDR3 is TGTGCCGCCGGGGCGGGACGGGCGGGGGAGACCCAGTACTTC.

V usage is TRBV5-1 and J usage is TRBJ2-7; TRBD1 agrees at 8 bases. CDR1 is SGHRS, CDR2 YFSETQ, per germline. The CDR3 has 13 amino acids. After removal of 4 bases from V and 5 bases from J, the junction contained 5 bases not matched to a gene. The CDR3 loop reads CASSGGQVNEQYF. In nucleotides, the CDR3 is TGCGCCAGCAGCGGGGGACAGGTAAACGAGCAGTACTTC. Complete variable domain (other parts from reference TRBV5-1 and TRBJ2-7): KAGVTQTPRYLIKTRGQQVTLSCSPISGHRSVSWYQQTPGQGLQFLFEYFSETQRNKGNFPGRFSGRQFSNSRSEMNVSTLELGDSALYLCASSGGQVNEQYFGPGTRLTVT.

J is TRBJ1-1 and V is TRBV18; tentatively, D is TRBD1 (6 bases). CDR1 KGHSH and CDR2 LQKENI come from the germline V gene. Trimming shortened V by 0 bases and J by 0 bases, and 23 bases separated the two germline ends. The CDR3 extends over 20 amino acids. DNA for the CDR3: TGTGCCAGCTCACCACCACGACCCCTTGACAGGCTCCGAGTGAACACTGAAGCTTTCTTT. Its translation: CASSPPRPLDRLRVNTEAFF. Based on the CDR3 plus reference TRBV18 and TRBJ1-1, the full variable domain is NAGVMQNPRHLVRRRGQEARLRCSPMKGHSHVYWYRQLPEEGLKFMVYLQKENIIDESGMPKERFSAEFPKEGPSILRIQQVVRGDSAAYFCASSPPRPLDRLRVNTEAFFGQGTRLTVV.

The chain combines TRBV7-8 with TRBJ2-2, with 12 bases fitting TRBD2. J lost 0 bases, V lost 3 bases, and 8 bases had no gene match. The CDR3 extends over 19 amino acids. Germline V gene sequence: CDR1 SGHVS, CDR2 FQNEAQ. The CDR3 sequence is CASSFFASGGAANTGELFF. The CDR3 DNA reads TGTGCCAGCAGCTTTTTTGCTAGCGGGGGGGCCGCGAACACCGGGGAGCTGTTTTTT. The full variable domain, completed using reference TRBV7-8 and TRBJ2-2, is GAGVSQSPRYKVAKRGQDVALRCDPISGHVSLFWYQQALGQGPEFLTYFQNEAQLDKSGLPSDRFFAERPEGSVSTLKIQRTQQEDSAVYLCASSFFASGGAANTGELFFGEGSRLTVL.

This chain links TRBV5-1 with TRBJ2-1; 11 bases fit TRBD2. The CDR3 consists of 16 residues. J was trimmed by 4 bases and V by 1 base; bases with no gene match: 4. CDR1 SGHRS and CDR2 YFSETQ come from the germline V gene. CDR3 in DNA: TGCGCCAGCAGCTTGCCGGGACTAGCGGCATACAATGAGCAGTTCTTC. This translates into CASSLPGLAAYNEQFF. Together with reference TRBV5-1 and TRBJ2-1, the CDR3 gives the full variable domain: KAGVTQTPRYLIKTRGQQVTLSCSPISGHRSVSWYQQTPGQGLQFLFEYFSETQRNKGNFPGRFSGRQFSNSRSEMNVSTLELGDSALYLCASSLPGLAAYNEQFFGPGTRLTVL.

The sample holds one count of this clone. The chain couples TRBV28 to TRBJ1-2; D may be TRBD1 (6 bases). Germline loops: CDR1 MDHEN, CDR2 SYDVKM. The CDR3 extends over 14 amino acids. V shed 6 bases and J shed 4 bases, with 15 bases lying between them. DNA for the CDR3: TGTGCCAGCAGGTTAAGGGGGTCCCCCTATGGCTACACCTTC. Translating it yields CASRLRGSPYGYTF.

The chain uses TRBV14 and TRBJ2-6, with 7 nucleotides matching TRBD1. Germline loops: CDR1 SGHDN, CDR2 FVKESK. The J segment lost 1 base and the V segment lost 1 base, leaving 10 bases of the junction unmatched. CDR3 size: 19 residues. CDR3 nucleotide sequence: TGTGCCAGCAGCCAAGCTCTAGGGACAGCGTGGTCTGGGGCCAACGTCCTGACTTTC. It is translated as CASSQALGTAWSGANVLTF.

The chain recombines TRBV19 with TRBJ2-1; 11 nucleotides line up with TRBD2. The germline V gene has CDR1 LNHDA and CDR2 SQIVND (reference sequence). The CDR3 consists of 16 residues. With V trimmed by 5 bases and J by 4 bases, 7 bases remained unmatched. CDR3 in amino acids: CASSSLAGGLYNEQFF. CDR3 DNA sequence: TGTGCCAGTAGTTCATTAGCGGGGGGGCTTTACAATGAGCAGTTCTTC.

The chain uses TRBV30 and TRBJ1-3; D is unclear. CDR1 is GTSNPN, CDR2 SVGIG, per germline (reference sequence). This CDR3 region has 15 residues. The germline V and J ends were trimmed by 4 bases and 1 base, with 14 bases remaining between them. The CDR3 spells CAWTKFGPSGNTIYF. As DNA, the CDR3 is TGTGCCTGGACCAAGTTCGGACCTTCTGGAAACACCATATATTTT. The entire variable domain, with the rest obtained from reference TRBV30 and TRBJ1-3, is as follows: SQTIHQWPATLVQPVGSPLSLECTVEGTSNPNLYWYRQAAGRGLQLLFYSVGIGQISSEVPQNLSASRPQDRQFILSSKKLLLSDSGFYLCAWTKFGPSGNTIYFGEGSWLTVV.

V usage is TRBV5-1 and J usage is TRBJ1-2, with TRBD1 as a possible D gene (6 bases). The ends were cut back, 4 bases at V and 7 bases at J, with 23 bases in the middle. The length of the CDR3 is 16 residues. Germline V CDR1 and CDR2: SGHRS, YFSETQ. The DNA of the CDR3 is TGCGCCAGCAGCCTCCACGGACAGCCGGAAAGAGGTGGCTACACCTTC. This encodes CASSLHGQPERGGYTF.

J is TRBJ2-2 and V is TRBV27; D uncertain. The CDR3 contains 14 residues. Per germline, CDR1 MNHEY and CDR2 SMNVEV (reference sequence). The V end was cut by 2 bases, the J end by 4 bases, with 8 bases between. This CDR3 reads CASSLKPGTGELFF. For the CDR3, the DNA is TGTGCCAGCAGTTTAAAGCCAGGCACCGGGGAGCTGTTTTTT.

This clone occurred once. The CDR3 region has the DNA TGTGCCAGCAGTTACGTGGGAGGATCACCCCTCCACTTT. Residues: CASSYVGGSPLHF. V usage is TRBV6-6 and J usage is TRBJ1-6; D ambiguous. Looked up from germline, CDR1 is MNHNY and CDR2 is SVGAGI (reference sequence). V lost 2 bases, J lost 10 bases, and 9 bases lay in between. The CDR3 extends over 13 amino acids.

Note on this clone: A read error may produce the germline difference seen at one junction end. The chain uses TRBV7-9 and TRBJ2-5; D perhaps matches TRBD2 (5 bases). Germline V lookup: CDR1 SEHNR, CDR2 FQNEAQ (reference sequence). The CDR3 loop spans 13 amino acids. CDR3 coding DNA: TGTGCCAGCAGCCTAGCCGGGCCGGAGACCCAGTACTTC. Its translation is CASSLAGPETQYF.

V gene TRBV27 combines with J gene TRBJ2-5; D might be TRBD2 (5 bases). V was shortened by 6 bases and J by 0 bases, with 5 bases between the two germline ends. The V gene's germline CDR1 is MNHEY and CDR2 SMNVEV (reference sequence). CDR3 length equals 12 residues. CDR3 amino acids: CASRDYQETQYF. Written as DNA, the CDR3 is TGTGCCAGCAGGGACTACCAAGAGACCCAGTACTTC.

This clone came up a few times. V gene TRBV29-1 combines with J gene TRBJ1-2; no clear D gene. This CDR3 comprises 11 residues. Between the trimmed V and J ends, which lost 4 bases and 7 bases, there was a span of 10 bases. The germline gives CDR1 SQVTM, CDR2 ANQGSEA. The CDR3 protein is CSVAAGSGYTF. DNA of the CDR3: TGCAGCGTTGCCGCGGGATCTGGCTACACCTTC.

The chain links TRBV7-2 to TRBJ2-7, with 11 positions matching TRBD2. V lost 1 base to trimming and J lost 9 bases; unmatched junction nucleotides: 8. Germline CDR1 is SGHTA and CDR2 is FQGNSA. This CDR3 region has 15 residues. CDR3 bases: TGTGCCAGCAGCTTAGTTACTAGCGGGGGCGTCTCGCAGTACTTC. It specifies CASSLVTSGGVSQYF.

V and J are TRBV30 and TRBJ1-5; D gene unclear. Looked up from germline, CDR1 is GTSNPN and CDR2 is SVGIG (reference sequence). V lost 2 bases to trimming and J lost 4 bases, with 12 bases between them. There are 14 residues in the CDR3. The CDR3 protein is CAWSSSPDNQPQHF. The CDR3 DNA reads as TGTGCCTGGAGTTCCTCCCCAGATAATCAGCCCCAGCATTTT. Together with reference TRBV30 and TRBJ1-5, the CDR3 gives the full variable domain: SQTIHQWPATLVQPVGSPLSLECTVEGTSNPNLYWYRQAAGRGLQLLFYSVGIGQISSEVPQNLSASRPQDRQFILSSKKLLLSDSGFYLCAWSSSPDNQPQHFGDGTRLSIL.

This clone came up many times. CDR3: CASSTGGTGTGELFF. CDR3 coding DNA: TGTGCCAGCAGTACAGGGGGAACCGGGACCGGGGAGCTGTTTTTT. This sequence joins TRBV6-1 and TRBJ2-2; the match to TRBD1 covers 8 bases. This CDR3 has 15 amino acids. V lost 5 bases to trimming and J lost 5 bases; unmatched junction nucleotides: 7. The germline CDR1 and CDR2 sequences are MNHNS and SASEGT.

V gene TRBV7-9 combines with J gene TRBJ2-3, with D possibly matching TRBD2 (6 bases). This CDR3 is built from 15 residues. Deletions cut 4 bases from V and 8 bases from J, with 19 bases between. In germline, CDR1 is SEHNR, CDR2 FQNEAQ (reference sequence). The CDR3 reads CASSSAGTGPGTQYF. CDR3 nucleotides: TGTGCCAGCAGCTCCGCCGGGACTGGGCCAGGTACGCAGTATTTT.

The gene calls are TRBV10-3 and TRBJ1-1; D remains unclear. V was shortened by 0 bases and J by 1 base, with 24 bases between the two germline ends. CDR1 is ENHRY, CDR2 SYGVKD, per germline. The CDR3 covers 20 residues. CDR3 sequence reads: CAISESLAHTRGKANTEAFF. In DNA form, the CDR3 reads TGTGCCATCAGTGAGTCTCTCGCCCACACACGAGGCAAAGCGAACACTGAAGCTTTCTTT.

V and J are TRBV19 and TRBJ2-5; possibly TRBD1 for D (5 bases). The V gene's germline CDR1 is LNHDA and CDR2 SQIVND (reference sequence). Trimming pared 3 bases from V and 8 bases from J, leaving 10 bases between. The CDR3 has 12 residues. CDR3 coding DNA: TGTGCCAGTAGTATTGGGGCAGCCACCCAGTACTTC. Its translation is CASSIGAATQYF.

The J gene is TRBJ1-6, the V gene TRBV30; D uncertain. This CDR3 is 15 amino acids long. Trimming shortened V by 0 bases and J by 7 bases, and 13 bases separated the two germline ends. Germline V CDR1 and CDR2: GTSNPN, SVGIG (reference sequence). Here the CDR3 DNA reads TGTGCCTGGAGTGTAACCCCCATGGGGAATTCACCCCTCCACTTT. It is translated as CAWSVTPMGNSPLHF.

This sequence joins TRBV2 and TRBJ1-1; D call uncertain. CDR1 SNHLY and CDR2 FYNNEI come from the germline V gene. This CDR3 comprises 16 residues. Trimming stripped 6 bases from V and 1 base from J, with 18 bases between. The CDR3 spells CASRPHRAERNTEAFF. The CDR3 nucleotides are TGTGCCAGCAGACCACATCGGGCGGAGAGGAACACTGAAGCTTTCTTT.

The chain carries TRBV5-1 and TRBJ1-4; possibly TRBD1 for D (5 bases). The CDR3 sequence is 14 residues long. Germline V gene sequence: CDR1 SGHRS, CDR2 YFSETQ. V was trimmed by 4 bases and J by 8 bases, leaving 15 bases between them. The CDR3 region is CASSPGGAREKLFF. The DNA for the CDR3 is TGCGCCAGCAGCCCCGGAGGGGCGCGCGAAAAACTGTTTTTT.

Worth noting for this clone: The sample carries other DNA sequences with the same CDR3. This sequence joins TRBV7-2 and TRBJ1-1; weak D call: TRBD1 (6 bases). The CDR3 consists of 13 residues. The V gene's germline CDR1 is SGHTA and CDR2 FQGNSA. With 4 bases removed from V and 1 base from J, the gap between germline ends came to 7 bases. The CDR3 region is CASSSQGNTEAFF. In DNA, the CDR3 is TGTGCCAGCAGCTCACAGGGGAACACTGAAGCTTTCTTT.

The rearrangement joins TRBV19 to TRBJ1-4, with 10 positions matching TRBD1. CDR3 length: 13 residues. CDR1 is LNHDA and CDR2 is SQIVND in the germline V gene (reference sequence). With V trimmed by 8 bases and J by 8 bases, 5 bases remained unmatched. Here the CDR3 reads CASLGQGREKLFF. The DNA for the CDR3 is TGTGCCAGTTTGGGACAGGGGCGCGAAAAACTGTTTTTT. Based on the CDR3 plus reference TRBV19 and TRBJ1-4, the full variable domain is DGGITQSPKYLFRKEGQNVTLSCEQNLNHDAMYWYRQDPGQGLRLIYYSQIVNDFQKGDIAEGYSVSREKKESFPLTVTSAQKNPTAFYLCASLGQGREKLFFGSGTQLSVL.